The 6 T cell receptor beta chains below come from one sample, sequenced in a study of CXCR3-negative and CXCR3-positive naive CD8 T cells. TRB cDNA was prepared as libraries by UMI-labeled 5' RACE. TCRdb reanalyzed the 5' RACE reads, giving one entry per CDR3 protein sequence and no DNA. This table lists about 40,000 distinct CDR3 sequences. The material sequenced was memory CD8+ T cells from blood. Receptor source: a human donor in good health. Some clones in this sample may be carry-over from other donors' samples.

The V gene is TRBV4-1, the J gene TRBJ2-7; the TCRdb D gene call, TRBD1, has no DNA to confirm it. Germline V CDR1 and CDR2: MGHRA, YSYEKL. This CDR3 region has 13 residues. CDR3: CASSPSRGYEQYF.

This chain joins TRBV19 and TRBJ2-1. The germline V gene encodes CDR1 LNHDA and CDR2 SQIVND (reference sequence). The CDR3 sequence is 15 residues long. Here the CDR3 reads CASSIFGSSYNEQFF.

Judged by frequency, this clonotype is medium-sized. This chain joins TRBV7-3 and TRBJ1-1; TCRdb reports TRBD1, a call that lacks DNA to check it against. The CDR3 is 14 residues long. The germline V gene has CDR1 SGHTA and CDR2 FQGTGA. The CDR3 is CASSLSGGRTEAFF. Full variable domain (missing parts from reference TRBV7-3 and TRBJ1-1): GAGVSQTPSNKVTEKGKYVELRCDPISGHTALYWYRQSLGQGPEFLIYFQGTGAADDSGLPNDRFFAVRPEGSVSTLKIQRTERGDSAVYLCASSLSGGRTEAFFGQGTRLTVV.

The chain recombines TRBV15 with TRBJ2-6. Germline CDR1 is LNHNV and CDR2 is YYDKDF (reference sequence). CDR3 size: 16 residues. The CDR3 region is CATSREGGSGANVLTF.

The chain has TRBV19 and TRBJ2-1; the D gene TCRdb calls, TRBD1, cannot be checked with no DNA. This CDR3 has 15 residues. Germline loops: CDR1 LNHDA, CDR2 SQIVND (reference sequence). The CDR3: CASNPTLGAYNEQFF. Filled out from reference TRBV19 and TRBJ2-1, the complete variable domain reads DGGITQSPKYLFRKEGQNVTLSCEQNLNHDAMYWYRQDPGQGLRLIYYSQIVNDFQKGDIAEGYSVSREKKESFPLTVTSAQKNPTAFYLCASNPTLGAYNEQFFGPGTRLTVL.

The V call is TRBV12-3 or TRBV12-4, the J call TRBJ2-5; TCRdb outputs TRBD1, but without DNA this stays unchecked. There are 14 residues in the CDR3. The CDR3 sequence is CASTLGVYQETQYF.